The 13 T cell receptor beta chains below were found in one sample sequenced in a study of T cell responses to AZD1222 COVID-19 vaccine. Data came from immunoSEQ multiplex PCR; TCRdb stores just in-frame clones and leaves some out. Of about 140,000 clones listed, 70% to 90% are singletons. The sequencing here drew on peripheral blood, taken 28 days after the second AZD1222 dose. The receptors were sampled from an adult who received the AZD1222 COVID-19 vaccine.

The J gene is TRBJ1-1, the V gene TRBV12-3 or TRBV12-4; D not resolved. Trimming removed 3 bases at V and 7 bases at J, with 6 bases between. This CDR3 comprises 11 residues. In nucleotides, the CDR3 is TGTGCCAGCAGTTTGCGCCTTGAAGCTTTCTTT. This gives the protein CASSLRLEAFF.

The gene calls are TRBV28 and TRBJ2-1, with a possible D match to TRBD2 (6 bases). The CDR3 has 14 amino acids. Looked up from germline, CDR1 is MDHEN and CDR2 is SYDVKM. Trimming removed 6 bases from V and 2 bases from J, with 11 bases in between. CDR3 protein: CASRRGEAYNEQFF. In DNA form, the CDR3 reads TGTGCCAGCAGGCGGGGAGAGGCCTACAATGAGCAGTTCTTC.

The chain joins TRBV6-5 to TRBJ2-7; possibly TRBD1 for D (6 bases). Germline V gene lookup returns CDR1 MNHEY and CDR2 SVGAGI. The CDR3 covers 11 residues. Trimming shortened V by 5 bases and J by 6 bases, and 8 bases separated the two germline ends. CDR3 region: CASSTGLEQYF. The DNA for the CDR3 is TGTGCCAGCAGTACAGGGCTCGAGCAGTACTTC.

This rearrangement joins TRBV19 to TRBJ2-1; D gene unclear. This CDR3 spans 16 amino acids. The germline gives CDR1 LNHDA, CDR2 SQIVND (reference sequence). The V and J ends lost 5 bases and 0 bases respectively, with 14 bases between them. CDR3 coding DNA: TGTGCCAGTAGTCATAGGACCCAGAGCTCCTACAATGAGCAGTTCTTC. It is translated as CASSHRTQSSYNEQFF. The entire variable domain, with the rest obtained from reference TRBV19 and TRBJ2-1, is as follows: DGGITQSPKYLFRKEGQNVTLSCEQNLNHDAMYWYRQDPGQGLRLIYYSQIVNDFQKGDIAEGYSVSREKKESFPLTVTSAQKNPTAFYLCASSHRTQSSYNEQFFGPGTRLTVL.

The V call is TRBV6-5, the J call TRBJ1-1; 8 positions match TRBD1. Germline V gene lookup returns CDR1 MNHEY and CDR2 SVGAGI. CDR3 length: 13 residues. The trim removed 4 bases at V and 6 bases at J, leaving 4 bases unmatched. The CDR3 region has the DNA TGTGCCAGCAGTTCGACAGGGGAGGCTGAAGCTTTCTTT. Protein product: CASSSTGEAEAFF.

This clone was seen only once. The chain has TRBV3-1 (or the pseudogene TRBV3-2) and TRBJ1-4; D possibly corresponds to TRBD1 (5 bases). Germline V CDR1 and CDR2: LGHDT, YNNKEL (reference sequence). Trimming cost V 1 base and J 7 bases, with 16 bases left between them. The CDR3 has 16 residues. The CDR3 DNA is TGTGCCAGCAGCCAAGGTCGCGGCGGCGGGGGTGAAAAACTGTTTTTT. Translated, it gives CASSQGRGGGGEKLFF.

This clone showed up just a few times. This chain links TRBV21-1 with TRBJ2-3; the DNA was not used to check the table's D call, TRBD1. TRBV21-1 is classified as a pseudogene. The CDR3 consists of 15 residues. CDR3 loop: CASSKGHSSTDTQYF. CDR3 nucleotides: TGTGCCAGCAGCAAAGGTCACAGTAGCACAGATACGCAGTATTTT.

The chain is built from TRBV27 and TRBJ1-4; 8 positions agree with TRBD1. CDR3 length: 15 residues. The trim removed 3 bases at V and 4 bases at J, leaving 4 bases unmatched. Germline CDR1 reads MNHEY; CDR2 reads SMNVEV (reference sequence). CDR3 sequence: CASSFTDRVNEKLFF. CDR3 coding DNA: TGTGCCAGCAGTTTCACGGACAGGGTTAATGAAAAACTGTTTTTT.

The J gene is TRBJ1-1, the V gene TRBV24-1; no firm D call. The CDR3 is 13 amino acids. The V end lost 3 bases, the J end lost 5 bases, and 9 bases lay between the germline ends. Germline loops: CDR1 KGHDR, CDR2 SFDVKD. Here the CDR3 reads CATSDPRATEAFF. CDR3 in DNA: TGTGCCACCAGTGATCCCCGGGCGACTGAAGCTTTCTTT.

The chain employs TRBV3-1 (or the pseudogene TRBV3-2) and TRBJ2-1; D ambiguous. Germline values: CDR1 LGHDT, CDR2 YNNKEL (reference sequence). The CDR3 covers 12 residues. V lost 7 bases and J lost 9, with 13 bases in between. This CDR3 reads CASMGRKGEQFF. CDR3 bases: TGTGCCAGCATGGGCCGTAAGGGTGAGCAGTTCTTC.

CDR3 sequence reads: CAWRDRENTEAFF. Written as DNA, the CDR3 is TGTGCCTGGAGGGACAGGGAGAACACTGAAGCTTTCTTT. V is TRBV30 and J is TRBJ1-1; 8 bases line up with TRBD1. Germline trimming cut 3 bases from V and 1 base from J; bases unmatched to any gene: 1. CDR1 and CDR2 (germline): GTSNPN, SVGIG (reference sequence). The CDR3 sequence is 13 residues long.

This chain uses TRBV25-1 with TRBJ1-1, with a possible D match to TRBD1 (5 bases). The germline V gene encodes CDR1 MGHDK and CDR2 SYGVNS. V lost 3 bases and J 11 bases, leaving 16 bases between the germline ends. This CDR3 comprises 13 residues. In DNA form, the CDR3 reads TGTGCCAGCAGTGAGTTCCTTGGGGCGGGGGCTTTCTTT. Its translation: CASSEFLGAGAFF.

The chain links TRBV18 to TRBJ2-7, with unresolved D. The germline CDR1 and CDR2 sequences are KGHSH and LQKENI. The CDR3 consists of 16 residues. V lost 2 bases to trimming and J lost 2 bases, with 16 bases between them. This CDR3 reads CASSPGSFSGPYEQYF. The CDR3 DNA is TGTGCCAGCTCACCAGGCAGTTTCTCTGGGCCCTACGAGCAGTACTTC.